The entry below gives a single T cell receptor beta chain sequence along with its context. Many counts were recorded for this clone. Its target antigen remains unknown. No much larger clone exists at a distance of one base, and base qualities are not known. This record belongs to a study of metastatic and nonmetastatic thyroid tumors (dated by TCRdb to 2020 to 2021). Background for the entire study: The researchers compared repertoires between peripheral blood samples and tumor or nodule tissue samples from patients with malignant or benign thyroid disease.

Beyond this particular receptor, the publication reports: In both blood and tumor samples, TCR beta diversity was reported to be significantly higher in malignant tumors than in benign nodules.

Before undergoing thyroid surgery, none of the patients had been given any kind of treatment. Using T-cell receptor beta sequencing, the researchers looked back retrospectively at clinical samples from patients, gathered between about 2012 and 2019. The CDR3 sequence holds 15 residues, the cysteine and phenylalanine included. The DNA shown is the 45-base CDR3, in frame from base 1. CDR1 SGHRS and CDR2 YFSETQ are derived from the germline V gene. The V end gives up 3 bases and the J end 5 bases, leaving 11 bases in the junction not matched to a gene. The library was prepared using PCR. TCRdb lists the instrument as Illumina HiSeq 4000. The TCR beta-chain CDR3 region of each patient was profiled by high-throughput sequencing. The authors' analysis ran thus. The researchers built a classifier to tell apart papillary thyroid cancer patients with distant metastasis, based on CDR3 differences among clinicopathological groups. The Shannon index was used to assess repertoire diversity, and the Morisita-Horn index was used to assess tumor-blood repertoire similarity. TCRdb reran the public reads through fastp at Q25 and MiXCR, keeping productive beta chains. Here the V and J calls rest on TCRdb's processing, not on the authors' analysis. In this sample the table shows about 31,000 clones, approximately 19% of which occur a single time. Roughly a fifth of the sample rests with the top ten.

The chain joins TRBV5-1 to TRBJ2-7; 7 central bases correspond to TRBD1. The sequence was obtained from a female donor with papillary thyroid cancer or a benign thyroid nodule (not recorded which). Some clones in this sample may be carry-over from other donors' samples. Input material: blood. The CDR3 here reads CASSSRQGVLDEQYF. The sequenced DNA is TGCGCCAGCAGCTCGAGACAGGGTGTTCTGGACGAGCAGTACTTC.